This T cell receptor beta chain came from a study of blood T cell repertoires in COVID-19. The trim removed 5 bases at V and 9 bases at J, leaving 10 bases unmatched. Germline V CDR1 and CDR2: MNHEY, SMNVEV (reference sequence). The length of the CDR3 is 14 residues. Data came from immunoSEQ multiplex PCR; TCRdb stores just in-frame clones and leaves some out. The sample holds roughly 200,000 clones, about 84% seen once. This TCR was recovered from a man aged 35 to 55 with acute COVID-19. The sample was PBMCs or T cells enriched from blood (not recorded which). The genes are TRBV27 and TRBJ2-5; TRBD1 matches at 9 bases. The CDR3 is CASSRDREASPQYF. CDR3 DNA: TGTGCCAGCAGTAGGGACAGGGAGGCGTCTCCCCAGTACTTC.